A single sample gave rise to the 26 T cell receptor beta chains below, sequenced in a study of cytomegalovirus exposure and HLA in healthy donors. The study ran its PCR with 60 Vbeta and 13 Jbeta primers. This table comes from immunoSEQ multiplex PCR, and its TCRdb copy is limited to in-frame clones, with some not included. The repertoire has about 180,000 clones, around 78% of them found once; the top ten carry about 1.5%. The sequencing input was PBMCs. The receptor source for this set is a man aged 18 to 35 in good health and CMV-seronegative.

This clone was recorded a few times. The rearrangement links TRBV18 to TRBJ2-2, with 7 bases aligning to TRBD1. Germline CDR1 is KGHSH and CDR2 is LQKENI. The CDR3 sequence is 14 residues long. J gave up 4 bases and V 2 bases, and 1 base lay outside the gene matches. The CDR3 is CASSPGQVTGELFF. CDR3 DNA: TGTGCCAGCTCACCAGGACAGGTCACCGGGGAGCTGTTTTTT.

The rearrangement joins TRBV5-4 to TRBJ2-7; 8 bases line up with TRBD1. The germline CDR1 and CDR2 sequences are SGHNT and YYREEE (reference sequence). The CDR3 totals 16 residues. Losses at the gene ends were 4 bases for V and 2 bases for J; bases not matched to a gene: 11. CDR3 in DNA: TGTGCCAGCAGCCCCGTGCCGGGGACAGGTACCTACGAGCAGTACTTC. This codes for CASSPVPGTGTYEQYF.

The V gene is TRBV7-8, the J gene TRBJ2-7, with 9 positions matching TRBD1. The germline gives CDR1 SGHVS, CDR2 FQNEAQ. The CDR3 loop spans 15 amino acids. The trim removed 4 bases at V and 0 bases at J, leaving 4 bases unmatched. The CDR3 DNA reads TGTGCCAGCAGCTCCGGGACAGGGCTCTCCTACGAGCAGTACTTC. Protein product: CASSSGTGLSYEQYF. Using reference TRBV7-8 and TRBJ2-7 for the parts outside the CDR3, the full variable domain is GAGVSQSPRYKVAKRGQDVALRCDPISGHVSLFWYQQALGQGPEFLTYFQNEAQLDKSGLPSDRFFAERPEGSVSTLKIQRTQQEDSAVYLCASSSGTGLSYEQYFGPGTRLTVT.

This rearrangement joins TRBV10-3 to TRBJ1-1; a weak D match, TRBD1 (5 bases). Germline V gene lookup returns CDR1 ENHRY and CDR2 SYGVKD. Trimming cost V 4 bases and J 1 base, with 10 bases left between them. The CDR3 covers 14 residues. Written as DNA, the CDR3 is TGTGCCATCAGTGTCTCGACAGAGAACACTGAAGCTTTCTTT. Protein: CAISVSTENTEAFF.

This rearrangement joins TRBV6-1 to TRBJ1-5; D not certain. Germline V gives CDR1 MNHNS, CDR2 SASEGT. The CDR3 runs to 14 residues. Trimming pared 4 bases from V and 6 bases from J, leaving 13 bases between. CDR3 protein: CASSGGRSVQPQHF. Written as DNA, the CDR3 is TGTGCCAGCAGTGGAGGAAGATCGGTTCAGCCCCAGCATTTT.

The chain recombines TRBV18 with TRBJ2-1; TRBD2 aligns across 15 bases. CDR1 is KGHSH and CDR2 is LQKENI in the germline V gene. V shed 8 bases and J 0 bases; nucleotides not matched to a gene: 8. The CDR3 sequence is 18 residues long. CDR3 sequence (DNA): TGTGCCAGCGTGGGGGGACTAGCGGGAGGAAGCTCCTACAATGAGCAGTTCTTC. Amino acid sequence: CASVGGLAGGSSYNEQFF.

The chain joins TRBV18 to TRBJ1-1, with D perhaps TRBD1 (6 bases). V lost 3 bases to trimming and J lost 8 bases, with 10 bases between them. The CDR3 is made up of 12 amino acids. CDR1 and CDR2 from the germline V gene are KGHSH and LQKENI. For the CDR3, the DNA is TGTGCCAGCTCACCTGTGGACAGCGAAGCTTTCTTT. Translating it yields CASSPVDSEAFF.

The chain combines TRBV2 with TRBJ1-4; the D gene is possibly TRBD1 (6 bases). Germline assignment: CDR1 SNHLY and CDR2 FYNNEI. This CDR3 contains 13 residues. V was shortened by 10 bases and J by 5 bases, with 14 bases between the two germline ends. CDR3 loop: CATQDRKNEKLFF. The DNA for the CDR3 is TGTGCCACCCAAGACAGGAAGAATGAAAAACTGTTTTTT.

This clone was counted only a few times. The V gene is TRBV25-1, the J gene TRBJ2-7; no clear D gene. The V and J ends lost 0 bases and 2 bases respectively, with 11 bases between them. The germline gives CDR1 MGHDK, CDR2 SYGVNS. The CDR3 sequence is 15 residues long. The CDR3 reads CASSEYSGSTYEQYF. CDR3 sequence (DNA): TGTGCCAGCAGTGAATATAGTGGTAGTACCTACGAGCAGTACTTC.

The gene calls are TRBV27 and TRBJ2-1; 15 bases match TRBD2. In germline, CDR1 is MNHEY, CDR2 SMNVEV (reference sequence). The CDR3 extends over 16 amino acids. The junction had 3 bases not matched to a gene; V was cut back by 6 bases and J by 3 bases. The CDR3 nucleotides read TGTGCCAGCAGGGGACTAGCGGGGGGATACTACAATGAGCAGTTCTTC. Encoded protein: CASRGLAGGYYNEQFF.

With respect to this clone: Other nucleotide sequences from this sample produce the same CDR3. The CDR3 coding sequence is TGTGCCAGCAGTAAAACGGGACAGGGCTCCTACGAGCAGTACTTC. It translates to CASSKTGQGSYEQYF. The chain links TRBV27 to TRBJ2-7; 9 bases line up with TRBD1. J was trimmed by 0 bases and V by 5 bases; bases with no gene match: 5. Germline-derived CDR1 and CDR2 are MNHEY and SMNVEV (reference sequence). The CDR3 totals 15 residues.

The V and J genes are TRBV19 and TRBJ2-1, with D possibly being TRBD1 (6 bases). Germline assignment: CDR1 LNHDA and CDR2 SQIVND (reference sequence). CDR3 length: 15 amino acids. Trimming left V 1 base short and J 4 bases short, with 11 bases between. CDR3 residues: CASSIGGTFYNEQFF. Written as DNA, the CDR3 is TGTGCCAGTAGTATAGGAGGGACATTTTACAATGAGCAGTTCTTC.

The chain couples TRBV5-1 to TRBJ2-3; 7 nucleotides agree with TRBD1. Germline V gene lookup returns CDR1 SGHRS and CDR2 YFSETQ. The CDR3 extends over 15 amino acids. V lost 2 bases to trimming and J lost 2 bases; unmatched junction nucleotides: 5. The CDR3 nucleotides read TGCGCCAGCAGCTTCCGGGACAGAACCACAGATACGCAGTATTTT. Translating gives CASSFRDRTTDTQYF.

This chain uses TRBV4-1 with TRBJ2-2; no clear D gene. Deletions cut 4 bases from V and 5 bases from J, with 11 bases between. The CDR3 is 14 amino acids. Germline V gives CDR1 MGHRA, CDR2 YSYEKL. The CDR3 loop is CASSPFTETGELFF. As DNA, the CDR3 is TGCGCCAGCAGCCCTTTCACAGAGACCGGGGAGCTGTTTTTT.

The sample holds a few counts of this clone. This chain uses TRBV27 with TRBJ2-7, with TRBD2 identical over 7 bases. There are 15 residues in the CDR3. Germline values: CDR1 MNHEY, CDR2 SMNVEV (reference sequence). V lost 4 bases to trimming and J lost 4 bases; unmatched junction nucleotides: 10. CDR3 bases: TGTGCCAGCAGTTCTGTAGGGGACTATCTTTACGAGCAGTACTTC. Its translation: CASSSVGDYLYEQYF.

The chain has TRBV6-1 and TRBJ1-2; 7 nucleotides agree with TRBD1. The J segment lost 4 bases and the V segment lost 3 bases, leaving 14 bases of the junction unmatched. CDR1 MNHNS and CDR2 SASEGT come from the germline V gene. There are 17 residues in the CDR3. The chain's CDR3 is CASSEGLLTGIIYGYTF. The CDR3 DNA reads TGTGCCAGCAGTGAGGGGTTATTGACAGGGATTATCTATGGCTACACCTTC.

This clone was counted once. The chain employs TRBV11-2 and TRBJ2-7, with D possibly being TRBD1 (6 bases). CDR1 and CDR2 (germline): SGHAT, FQNNGV. V gave up 2 bases and J gave up 4 bases, with 15 bases separating them. The CDR3 length is 15 residues. CDR3 nucleotides: TGTGCCAGCAGCTTAATCCGGGACAATCCTTACGAGCAGTACTTC. Translation: CASSLIRDNPYEQYF.

The chain joins TRBV9 to TRBJ1-1; D perhaps matches TRBD1 (5 bases). The CDR3 length is 15 residues. Trimming took off 4 bases at V and 3 bases at J, with 16 bases between the two ends. Germline-derived CDR1 and CDR2 are SGDLS and YYNGEE. CDR3 DNA: TGTGCCAGCAGCTCCGGGGGTTGGGGGTACACTGAAGCTTTCTTT. Its protein is CASSSGGWGYTEAFF.

The chain recombines TRBV5-1 with TRBJ2-1, with 7 bases identical to TRBD2. V trimming: 4 bases; J trimming: 8 bases; junction bases outside the gene matches: 3. The CDR3 length is 12 residues. CDR1 and CDR2 from the germline V gene are SGHRS and YFSETQ. As DNA, the CDR3 is TGCGCCAGCAGCGCAGGGAGGGATGAGCAGTTCTTC. Translated: CASSAGRDEQFF.

The rearrangement links TRBV30 to TRBJ2-7, with 10 positions matching TRBD2. The CDR3 covers 14 residues. Trimming cost V 4 bases and J 2 bases; bases outside gene matches: 5. CDR1 and CDR2 from the germline V gene are GTSNPN and SVGIG (reference sequence). CDR3 protein: CAWTRTSGPYEQYF. The DNA for the CDR3 is TGTGCCTGGACCAGGACTAGCGGACCCTACGAGCAGTACTTC. Looking up the rest from reference TRBV30 and TRBJ2-7 gives the full variable domain: SQTIHQWPATLVQPVGSPLSLECTVEGTSNPNLYWYRQAAGRGLQLLFYSVGIGQISSEVPQNLSASRPQDRQFILSSKKLLLSDSGFYLCAWTRTSGPYEQYFGPGTRLTVT.

Concerning this clone: One end of the junction varies from germline; a read error may be responsible. The chain carries TRBV7-7 and TRBJ2-1, with 7 positions matching TRBD2. The CDR3 runs 16 residues. Germline lookup yields CDR1 SSHAT and CDR2 FNYEAQ (reference sequence). The CDR3 DNA reads as TGTGCTAGCAGCCCCCGGTTAGCGGGCTCCTACAATGAGCAGTTCTTC. As protein: CASSPRLAGSYNEQFF.

This rearrangement joins TRBV30 to TRBJ1-6, with a possible D match to TRBD1 (6 bases). The CDR3 is 11 amino acids. Trimming removed 8 bases from V and 7 bases from J, with 9 bases in between. Looked up from germline, CDR1 is GTSNPN and CDR2 is SVGIG (reference sequence). This CDR3 is CAPGGNSPLHF. The CDR3 DNA is TGTGCCCCGGGGGGCAATTCACCCCTCCACTTT. The variable domain in full, with the rest retrieved from reference TRBV30 and TRBJ1-6, is SQTIHQWPATLVQPVGSPLSLECTVEGTSNPNLYWYRQAAGRGLQLLFYSVGIGQISSEVPQNLSASRPQDRQFILSSKKLLLSDSGFYLCAPGGNSPLHFGNGTRLTVT.

This clone was detected only once. CDR3: CSAGTGPVQYF. CDR3 nucleotide sequence: TGCAGTGCTGGGACAGGGCCAGTGCAGTACTTC. The V call is TRBV20-1, the J call TRBJ2-7; TRBD1 matches 9 bases. The CDR3 has 11 residues. Looked up from germline, CDR1 is DFQATT and CDR2 is SNEGSKA (reference sequence). Losses at the gene ends were 5 bases for V and 9 bases for J; bases not matched to a gene: 5.

This clone was observed a handful of times. The rearrangement joins TRBV4-1 to TRBJ2-7; 13 bases match TRBD2. Germline loops: CDR1 MGHRA, CDR2 YSYEKL. This CDR3 comprises 18 residues. The trim removed 2 bases at V and 5 bases at J, leaving 12 bases unmatched. Here the CDR3 DNA reads TGCGCCAGCAGCCAAATCGATATGGGACTAGCGGGGTCCCACGAGCAGTACTTC. It codes for CASSQIDMGLAGSHEQYF.

This sequence joins TRBV27 and TRBJ2-3; TRBD1 aligns across 9 bases. The J segment lost 4 bases and the V segment lost 3 bases, leaving 5 bases of the junction unmatched. Germline loops: CDR1 MNHEY, CDR2 SMNVEV (reference sequence). The CDR3 totals 15 residues. The CDR3 DNA reads as TGTGCCAGCAGTTTGGGGACAGGGAGCCCAGATACGCAGTATTTT. Protein product: CASSLGTGSPDTQYF.

The chain carries TRBV7-9 and TRBJ2-5; 8 bases are shared with TRBD2. The CDR3 has 14 amino acids. Germline V gene lookup returns CDR1 SEHNR and CDR2 FQNEAQ (reference sequence). J was trimmed by 4 bases and V by 6 bases; bases with no gene match: 7. CDR3 in DNA: TGTGCCAGCAGGGCGACTAGCGAGCGAGAGACCCAGTACTTC. Amino acids: CASRATSERETQYF.